The next 28 T cell receptor beta chains were all read from a single sample in a study of T cells after yellow fever vaccination. TCRdb reprocessed the 5' RACE reads with MiXCR, giving one entry per CDR3 protein. The sample lists hundreds of thousands of distinct CDR3 sequences; about 19% were seen once. Here the sequenced sample was PBMCs, taken before the yellow fever booster vaccination. The receptors derive from a man aged 18 to 35 who received the YFV17D yellow fever vaccine.

The chain uses TRBV27 and TRBJ1-2; D may be TRBD1 (6 bases). The V end was cut by 4 bases, the J end by 4 bases, with 13 bases between. This CDR3 is built from 14 residues. Germline lookup yields CDR1 MNHEY and CDR2 SMNVEV (reference sequence). The CDR3 spells CASSSPDRSYGYTF. DNA for the CDR3: TGTGCCAGCAGTTCCCCGGACAGATCCTATGGCTACACCTTC.

This clonotype was counted a few times. The chain's CDR3 is CASSARGQPQHF. The CDR3 region has the DNA TGTGCCAGCAGTGCCCGCGGTCAGCCCCAGCATTTT. V gene TRBV28 combines with J gene TRBJ1-5; D uncertain. V dropped 5 bases and J dropped 6 bases, with 8 bases sitting between them. This CDR3 comprises 12 residues. Germline V gene data show CDR1 as MDHEN and CDR2 as SYDVKM.

The V gene is TRBV20-1, the J gene TRBJ1-5; 10 positions match TRBD1. The CDR3 totals 14 residues. With 3 bases clipped from V and 6 bases from J, the junction kept 5 bases outside the gene matches. Germline assignment: CDR1 DFQATT and CDR2 SNEGSKA (reference sequence). The CDR3 DNA reads TGCAGTGCTAGCCCGGGACAGGGGAGTCAGCCCCAGCATTTT. Translation: CSASPGQGSQPQHF.

This chain links TRBV21-1 with TRBJ2-7; no DNA check was done on the table's D call, TRBD1. TRBV21-1 is marked as a pseudogene. This CDR3 is 19 amino acids long. The CDR3 nucleotides are TGTGCCAGCTCGTTTGGGGCGGACAGGGATATCCGGAGCTCCTACGAGCAGTACTTC. Protein: CASSFGADRDIRSSYEQYF.

This clonotype has a count of ten or more. The V and J genes are TRBV7-2 and TRBJ2-3; D might be TRBD2 (6 bases). Germline values: CDR1 SGHTA, CDR2 FQGNSA. Trimming removed 3 bases from V and 1 base from J, with 11 bases in between. The CDR3 length is 15 residues. The CDR3 here is CASSFRASGTDTQYF. CDR3 nucleotide sequence: TGTGCCAGCAGCTTCAGGGCTAGCGGCACAGATACGCAGTATTTT.

The chain uses TRBV7-9 and TRBJ2-5; D is perhaps TRBD1 or TRBD2 (5 bases each). This CDR3 spans 18 amino acids. Germline values: CDR1 SEHNR, CDR2 FQNEAQ (reference sequence). V was pared by 1 base and J by 2 bases, with 20 bases between. CDR3 in amino acids: CASSLEVGVGDPQETQYF. For the CDR3, the DNA is TGTGCCAGCAGCTTAGAAGTCGGCGTGGGGGATCCTCAAGAGACCCAGTACTTC.

The sample holds many counts of this clonotype. CDR3 bases: TGTGCCAGCAGCCAACAGGGGGATAGCAATCAGCCCCAGCATTTT. Amino acid sequence: CASSQQGDSNQPQHF. V is TRBV9 and J is TRBJ1-5; TRBD1 agrees at 8 bases. The V segment lost 4 bases and the J segment 0 bases; nucleotides outside the gene matches: 3. The CDR3 is made up of 15 amino acids. The V gene's germline CDR1 is SGDLS and CDR2 YYNGEE.

The sample holds a few counts of this clonotype. The chain employs TRBV6-6 and TRBJ1-5; weak D call: TRBD1 (6 bases). V shed 6 bases and J shed 5 bases, with 11 bases lying between them. The CDR3 totals 13 residues. CDR1 and CDR2 from the germline V gene are MNHNY and SVGAGI (reference sequence). The CDR3 reads CASSNREHQPQHF. The CDR3 DNA reads as TGTGCCAGCAGCAACAGGGAACATCAGCCCCAGCATTTT.

The sample holds a few counts of this clonotype. The chain uses TRBV7-9 and TRBJ2-7; D ambiguous. Germline loops: CDR1 SEHNR, CDR2 FQNEAQ (reference sequence). The CDR3 runs to 14 residues. The CDR3 spells CASSLGYDSHEQYV. CDR3 nucleotide sequence: TGTGCCAGCAGCTTAGGTTATGACTCCCACGAGCAGTACGTC.

The chain is built from TRBV5-1 and TRBJ2-5; perhaps TRBD2 as D (7 bases). Deletions cut 2 bases from V and 4 bases from J, with 21 bases between. Germline V gives CDR1 SGHRS, CDR2 YFSETQ. This CDR3 has 17 residues. The CDR3 DNA is TGCGCCAGCAGCTTAGGGCATAGTGGGGGGGCCCTAGAGACCCAGTACTTC. This codes for CASSLGHSGGALETQYF.

The rearrangement joins TRBV7-2 to TRBJ2-1; the D gene is possibly TRBD1 (6 bases). CDR1 and CDR2 from the germline V gene are SGHTA and FQGNSA. The CDR3 is 14 residues long. V lost 2 bases to trimming and J lost 9 bases, with 14 bases between them. CDR3 protein: CASSLYTGKSEQFF. In nucleotides, the CDR3 is TGTGCCAGCAGCTTATACACAGGGAAGAGTGAGCAGTTCTTC.

This clonotype appeared a few times. The rearrangement links TRBV23-1 to TRBJ2-7; D unresolved. TRBV23-1 is an open reading frame whose function is uncertain. The CDR3 is 13 residues long. The V gene lost 11 bases and the J gene lost 3 bases, with 17 bases spanning the gap. The CDR3 bases are TGCGCCGGCAACCCCCGTCAAGGCTACGAGCAGTACGTC. This sequence encodes CAGNPRQGYEQYV.

Many counts were recorded for this clonotype. At one end the junction does not follow the germline gene, possibly because of a read error. The J gene is TRBJ2-2, the V gene TRBV29-1, with D tentatively TRBD1 (5 bases). Germline lookup yields CDR1 SQVTM and CDR2 ANQGSEA. The CDR3 runs 14 residues. The CDR3 loop reads CSVGSPGNAGELFF. The CDR3 DNA reads as TGCAGCGTGGGGTCACCAGGGAACGCCGGGGAGCTGTTTTTT.

The CDR3 nucleotides read TGTGCCAGCAGCCCCCAGGGGGATGCAACTAATGAAAAACTGTTTTTT. This gives the protein CASSPQGDATNEKLFF. This chain joins TRBV7-8 and TRBJ1-4; 7 bases are shared with TRBD1. This CDR3 comprises 16 residues. Germline V gene sequence: CDR1 SGHVS, CDR2 FQNEAQ. The V and J ends lost 5 bases and 0 bases, in that order; junction bases with no gene match: 6.

The J gene is TRBJ1-3, the V gene TRBV12-3 or TRBV12-4; unclear D gene. V lost 2 bases and J lost 4, with 9 bases in between. There are 14 residues in the CDR3. CDR3 nucleotide sequence: TGTGCCAGCAGTTTATCAACATCAGGAAACACCATATATTTT. Protein sequence: CASSLSTSGNTIYF.

This clonotype was observed many times. The V call is TRBV7-2, the J call TRBJ1-2; 8 nucleotides line up with TRBD1. V lost 1 base to trimming and J lost 4 bases; unmatched junction nucleotides: 8. The length of the CDR3 is 16 residues. The germline gives CDR1 SGHTA, CDR2 FQGNSA. The CDR3 region has the DNA TGTGCCAGCAGCTTAGGCTCGGGACAGGCTATCTATGGCTACACCTTC. Its protein is CASSLGSGQAIYGYTF.

This clonotype was seen more than once but under ten times. The genes are TRBV5-1 and TRBJ1-1; D uncertain. In germline, CDR1 is SGHRS, CDR2 YFSETQ. Trimming shortened V by 0 bases and J by 4 bases, and 16 bases separated the two germline ends. The CDR3 has 16 residues. DNA for the CDR3: TGCGCCAGCAGCTTGGCCCAGGCGGGTCTCTCCACTGAAGCTTTCTTT. Its translation is CASSLAQAGLSTEAFF.

This chain joins TRBV6-2 or TRBV6-3 and TRBJ2-7, with TRBD2 matching 13 bases. CDR3 length equals 16 residues. Trimming removed 4 bases from V and 1 base from J; junction bases left unmatched: 4. Germline V gene lookup returns CDR1 MNHEY and CDR2 SVGEGT. The CDR3 DNA reads TGTGCCAGCAGTTCCCCGGGACTAGCGGGGTCCTACGAGCAGTACGTC. It codes for CASSSPGLAGSYEQYV.

The chain couples TRBV12-3 or TRBV12-4 to TRBJ1-6, with D possibly TRBD1 on 5 matching bases. CDR3 size: 12 residues. V was trimmed by 6 bases and J by 8 bases, leaving 8 bases between them. The CDR3 nucleotides are TGTGCCAGCAGCAGGGAACATTCACCCCTCCACTTT. It encodes CASSREHSPLHF.

The V call is TRBV2, the J call TRBJ2-4, with D perhaps assigned TRBD1 or TRBD2 (5 bases each). From germline, CDR1 is SNHLY and CDR2 FYNNEI. The CDR3 contains 19 residues. Trimming took 4 bases from V and 0 from J, leaving 22 bases between them. The CDR3: CASSVGTLLRGIAKNIQYF. The CDR3, as DNA: TGTGCCAGCAGTGTAGGGACCCTTCTGCGAGGTATAGCCAAAAACATTCAGTACTTC.

A few counts support this clonotype. This chain connects TRBV3-1 to TRBJ2-1, with 13 positions matching TRBD2. Germline CDR1 is LGHDT and CDR2 is YNNKEL (reference sequence). This CDR3 contains 14 residues. Written as DNA, the CDR3 is TGTGCGGCCGGGACTAGCGGGGTCACCAATGAGCAGTTCTTC. Its translation: CAAGTSGVTNEQFF.

V and J are TRBV12-3 or TRBV12-4 and TRBJ2-6, with D unclear. CDR3 length equals 12 residues. With 8 bases removed from V and 4 bases from J, the gap between germline ends came to 6 bases. The CDR3 nucleotides are TGTGCCAGCGGCCAAGGGGCCAACGTCCTGACTTTC. It is translated as CASGQGANVLTF.

This chain uses TRBV12-3 or TRBV12-4 with TRBJ1-4; D might be TRBD1 (6 bases). The CDR3 sequence is 14 residues long. Trimming cost V 4 bases and J 7 bases, with 13 bases left between them. The CDR3 bases are TGTGCCAGCAGTTGGGGGGGCCGGGGTGAAAAACTGTTTTTT. Encoded protein: CASSWGGRGEKLFF.

The CDR3 here is CAWRVWAEMNTEAFF. CDR3 coding DNA: TGTGCCTGGAGGGTTTGGGCAGAGATGAACACTGAAGCTTTCTTT. This chain uses TRBV30 with TRBJ1-1; no clear D gene. This CDR3 spans 15 amino acids. Germline-derived CDR1 and CDR2 are GTSNPN and SVGIG (reference sequence). Trimming removed 3 bases from V and 0 bases from J, with 14 bases in between.

As regards this clonotype: At one of its ends the junction is not consistent with the germline gene, which may arise from a read error. The V and J genes are TRBV20-1 and TRBJ1-1; no reliable D call. Per the germline V gene, CDR1 is DFQATT and CDR2 is SNEGSKA (reference sequence). This CDR3 region has 10 residues. This CDR3 is CSARNSEAFF. CDR3 nucleotides: TGCAGTGCTAGAAACAGTGAAGCTTTCTTT.

This clonotype occurred a few times. The chain employs TRBV4-1 and TRBJ2-2, with 10 bases aligning to TRBD2. Germline CDR1 is MGHRA and CDR2 is YSYEKL. Trimming took 1 base from V and 2 from J; bases not matched to a gene: 7. The CDR3 extends over 18 amino acids. The CDR3 DNA reads as TGCGCCAGCAGCCAAGTACCTCTAGCGGGGGATAACACCGGGGAGCTGTTTTTT. Its translation: CASSQVPLAGDNTGELFF.

This chain joins TRBV7-3 and TRBJ2-7; tentatively, D is TRBD1 or TRBD2 (5 bases each). V gave up 3 bases and J gave up 2 bases, with 14 bases separating them. The CDR3 covers 15 residues. The germline V gene has CDR1 SGHTA and CDR2 FQGTGA. DNA for the CDR3: TGTGCCAGCAGCTTCAGGGAGACCGGTCCCTACGAGCAGTACGTC. Protein sequence: CASSFRETGPYEQYV.

The chain uses TRBV3-1 and TRBJ1-1; TRBD1 might be the D (5 bases). V was pared by 1 base and J by 5 bases, with 11 bases between. The CDR3 spans 14 residues. Germline V CDR1 and CDR2: LGHDT, YNNKEL (reference sequence). CDR3 in amino acids: CASSQGSGWTEAFF. Here the CDR3 DNA reads TGTGCCAGCAGCCAAGGATCAGGGTGGACTGAAGCTTTCTTT.